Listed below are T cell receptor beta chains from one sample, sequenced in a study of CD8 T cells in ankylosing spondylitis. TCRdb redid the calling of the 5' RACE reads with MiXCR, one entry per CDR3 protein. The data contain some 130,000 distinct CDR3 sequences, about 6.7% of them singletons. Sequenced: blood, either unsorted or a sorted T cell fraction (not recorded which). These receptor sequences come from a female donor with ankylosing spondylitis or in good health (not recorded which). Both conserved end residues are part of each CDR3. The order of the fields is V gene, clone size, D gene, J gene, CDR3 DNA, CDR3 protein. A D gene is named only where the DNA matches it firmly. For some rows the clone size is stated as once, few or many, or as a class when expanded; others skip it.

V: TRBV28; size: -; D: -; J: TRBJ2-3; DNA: TGTGCCAGCAGTTTACGGGGCTCTTATAGCACAGATACGCAGTATTTT; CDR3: CASSLRGSYSTDTQYF
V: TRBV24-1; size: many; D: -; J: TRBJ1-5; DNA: TGTGCCACCAGTGATCCCGACAGAGATAGCAATCAGCCCCAGCATTTT; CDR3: CATSDPDRDSNQPQHF
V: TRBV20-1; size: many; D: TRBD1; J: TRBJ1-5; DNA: TGCAGTGCTAAGACAGGGGCTAGCAATCAGCCCCAGCATTTT; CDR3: CSAKTGASNQPQHF
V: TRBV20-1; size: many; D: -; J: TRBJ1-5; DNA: TGCAGTGCTCCACGGGACGGTATCAATCAGCCCCAGCATTTT; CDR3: CSAPRDGINQPQHF
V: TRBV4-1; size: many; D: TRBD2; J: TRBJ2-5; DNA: TGCGCCAGCAGCCAAGTCTTTGCGGGGGAAAACCAAGAGACCCAGTACTTC; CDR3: CASSQVFAGENQETQYF
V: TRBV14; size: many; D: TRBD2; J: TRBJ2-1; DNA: TGTGCCAGCAGCCAGTTGTCGGGGGGTGTCTACAATGAGCAGTTCTTC; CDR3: CASSQLSGGVYNEQFF
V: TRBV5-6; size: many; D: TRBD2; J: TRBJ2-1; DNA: TGTGCCAGCAGCTCGACGGGGAGGGCGTGGGAGCAGTTCTTC; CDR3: CASSSTGRAWEQFF
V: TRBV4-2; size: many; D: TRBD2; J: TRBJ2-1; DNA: TGTGCCAGCAGCCCGCCAATGAGACTAGCGGGGAGCAATGAGCAGTTCTTC; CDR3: CASSPPMRLAGSNEQFF
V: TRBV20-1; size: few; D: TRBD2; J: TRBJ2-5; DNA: TGCAGTGCTAGACGACTAGCGGGGGGGATCCTAGGGACCCAGTACTTC; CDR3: CSARRLAGGILGTQYF
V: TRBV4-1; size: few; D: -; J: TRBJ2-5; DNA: TGCGCCAGCAGCCAAGGGAACAAGGGGTTGGAGACCCAGTACTTC; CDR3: CASSQGNKGLETQYF
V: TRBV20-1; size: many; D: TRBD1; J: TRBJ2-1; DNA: TGCAGTGCTAGAGACCAGGGACAGGGAGTATTGAATGAGCAGTTCTTC; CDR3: CSARDQGQGVLNEQFF
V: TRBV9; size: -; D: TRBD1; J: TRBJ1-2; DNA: TGTGCCAGCAGCGTAGAAGTAAGAACAGGGGGGAACTATGGCTACACCTTC; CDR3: CASSVEVRTGGNYGYTF
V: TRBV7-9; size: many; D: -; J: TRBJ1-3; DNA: TGTGCCAGCAGCCCTCTGGAGAGGACTGGAAACACCATATATTTT; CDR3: CASSPLERTGNTIYF
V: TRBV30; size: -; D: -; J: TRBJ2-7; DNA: TGTGCCTGGAGTCTACCCCCAGTGGAGCGAGAGCAGTACTTC; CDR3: CAWSLPPVEREQYF
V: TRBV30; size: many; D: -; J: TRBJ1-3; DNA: TGTGCCTGGAGTACCGGGCGAATCTCTGGAAACACCATATATTTT; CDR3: CAWSTGRISGNTIYF
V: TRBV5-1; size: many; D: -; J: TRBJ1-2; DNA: TGCGCCAGCAGCCGTATTGGTGGGGAAACGGATGGCTACACCTTC; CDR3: CASSRIGGETDGYTF
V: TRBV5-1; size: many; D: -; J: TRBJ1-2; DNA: TGCGCCAGCAGCGCGCGGACGGACTATGGCTACACCTTC; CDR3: CASSARTDYGYTF